This T cell receptor beta chain was captured in a study of OX40 agonist ivuxolimab in advanced cancers. Overall study findings and caveats: Undetermined was the antigen specificity of the expanded peripheral T cells. Dose levels from 0.1 to 3.0 mg/kg saw CD4+ and CD8+ blood T cells expand clonally by week 6.

This clone was detected only once. Its antigen remains unidentified. The CDR3 spans 13 residues. V was shortened by 7 bases and J by 1 base, with 10 bases between the two germline ends. From germline, CDR1 is SNHLY and CDR2 FYNNEI. Excluded were patients having autoimmune disease history or systemic immunosuppression. TCRdb's copy holds only in-frame clones and misses some; the assay was immunoSEQ multiplex PCR. The table has just under 85,000 clones, 75% to 90% seen once. J is TRBJ2-5 and V is TRBV2; D not certain. This receptor was obtained from an adult with an advanced solid tumor such as melanoma, head and neck, liver or kidney cancer. The sequenced sample was CD4+ or CD8+ T cells sorted from blood, obtained in a trial of the OX40 agonist ivuxolimab. In DNA, the CDR3 is TGTGCCAGCACGAGCCTCAGCCAAGAGACCCAGTACTTC. Its protein product is CASTSLSQETQYF.